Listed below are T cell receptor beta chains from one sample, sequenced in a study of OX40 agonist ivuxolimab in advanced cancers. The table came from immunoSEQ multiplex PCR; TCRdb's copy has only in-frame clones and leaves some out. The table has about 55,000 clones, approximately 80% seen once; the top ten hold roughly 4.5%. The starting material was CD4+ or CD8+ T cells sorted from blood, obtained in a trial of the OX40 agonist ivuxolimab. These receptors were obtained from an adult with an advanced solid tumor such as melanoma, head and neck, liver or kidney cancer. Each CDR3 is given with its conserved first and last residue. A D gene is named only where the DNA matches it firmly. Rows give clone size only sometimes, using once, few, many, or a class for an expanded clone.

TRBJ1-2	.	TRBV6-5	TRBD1	CASSTGTAKFYGYTF	TGTGCCAGCAGCACCGGGACAGCAAAATTCTATGGCTACACCTTC
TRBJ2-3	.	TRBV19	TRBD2	CASSPLTSGRLVDTQYF	TGTGCCAGTAGTCCCTTGACTAGCGGGAGGTTAGTAGATACGCAGTATTTT
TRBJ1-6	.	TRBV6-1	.	CASSPLDRSNSPLHF	TGTGCCAGCAGCCCACTCGACAGGTCCAATTCACCCCTCCACTTT
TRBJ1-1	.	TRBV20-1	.	CSAPRGTEAFF	TGCAGTGCCCCTCGCGGCACTGAAGCTTTCTTT
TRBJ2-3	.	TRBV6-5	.	CASSYRGTDTQYF	TGTGCCAGCAGTTACAGGGGCACAGATACGCAGTATTTT
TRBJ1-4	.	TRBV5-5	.	CASSLTLATNEKLFF	TGTGCCAGCAGCTTGACACTCGCAACTAATGAAAAACTGTTTTTT
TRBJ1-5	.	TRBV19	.	CASSNIAVRNQPQHF	TGTGCCAGTAGTAATATAGCCGTGAGAAATCAGCCCCAGCATTTT
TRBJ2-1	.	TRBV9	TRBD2	CASSVGTSGGYNEQFF	TGTGCCAGCAGCGTAGGGACTAGCGGGGGATACAATGAGCAGTTCTTC
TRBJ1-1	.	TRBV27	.	CASSLLENTEAFF	TGTGCCAGCAGTTTATTGGAGAACACTGAAGCTTTCTTT
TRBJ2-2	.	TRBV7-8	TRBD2	CASSLEVAGGGTGELFF	TGTGCCAGCAGCTTAGAGGTGGCGGGGGGTGGCACCGGGGAGCTGTTTTTT
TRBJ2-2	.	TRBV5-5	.	CASSLDWGNTGELFF	TGTGCCAGCAGCTTGGACTGGGGGAACACCGGGGAGCTGTTTTTT
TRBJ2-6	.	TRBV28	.	CASSSGQISGANVLTF	TGTGCCAGCAGCTCCGGACAGATCTCTGGGGCCAACGTCCTGACTTTC
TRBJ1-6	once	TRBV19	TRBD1	CAINRDRDNSPLHF	TGTGCCATTAACCGGGACAGGGACAATTCACCCCTCCACTTT
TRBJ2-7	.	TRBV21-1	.	CASSKFRGPYEQYF	TGTGCCAGCAGCAAGTTCAGGGGGCCCTACGAGCAGTACTTC
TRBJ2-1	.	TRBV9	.	CASSATRGADNEQFF	TGTGCCAGCAGCGCCACCAGGGGCGCGGACAATGAGCAGTTCTTC
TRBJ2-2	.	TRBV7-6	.	CASSLGSVGNTGELFF	TGTGCCAGCAGCTTAGGGTCGGTTGGTAACACCGGGGAGCTGTTTTTT
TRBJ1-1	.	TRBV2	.	CASKGIQGNTEAFF	TGTGCCAGCAAAGGTATTCAGGGGAACACTGAAGCTTTCTTT
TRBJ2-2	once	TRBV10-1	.	CASGKGANTGELFF	TGCGCCAGCGGGAAGGGCGCGAACACCGGGGAGCTGTTTTTT
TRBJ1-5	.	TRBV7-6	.	CASSLGQGQPQHF	TGTGCCAGCAGCTTGGGGCAGGGTCAGCCCCAGCATTTT
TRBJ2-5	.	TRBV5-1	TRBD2	CASSLVVAGGNQETQYF	TGCGCCAGCAGCTTGGTGGTAGCGGGGGGTAACCAAGAGACCCAGTACTTC
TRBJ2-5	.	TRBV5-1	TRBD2	CASSLTGTSGPGETQYF	TGCGCCAGCAGCTTGACCGGGACTAGCGGGCCGGGGGAGACCCAGTACTTC
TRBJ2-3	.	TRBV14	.	CASSQELSGALQYF	TGTGCCAGCAGCCAAGAATTATCGGGGGCTTTGCAGTATTTT
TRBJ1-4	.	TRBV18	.	CASSPGLDEKLFF	TGTGCCAGCTCACCAGGGTTGGATGAAAAACTGTTTTTT
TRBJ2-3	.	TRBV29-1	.	CSVSGAGGGTDTQYF	TGCAGCGTTTCCGGGGCTGGCGGGGGCACAGATACGCAGTATTTT
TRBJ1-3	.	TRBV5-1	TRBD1	CASSLPGRGYGNTIYF	TGCGCCAGCAGCTTGCCGGGCAGGGGGTATGGAAACACCATATATTTT
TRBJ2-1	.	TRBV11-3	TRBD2	CASSKLAGGYNEQFF	TGTGCCAGCAGTAAACTAGCGGGAGGCTACAATGAGCAGTTCTTC
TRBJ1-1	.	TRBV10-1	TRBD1	CASSVGTGAEAFF	TGCGCCAGCAGTGTCGGGACAGGCGCCGAAGCTTTCTTT
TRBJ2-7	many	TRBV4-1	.	CASSQDHRVPTYEQYF	TGCGCCAGCAGCCAAGACCACCGGGTCCCTACCTACGAGCAGTACTTC
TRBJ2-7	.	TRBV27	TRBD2	CASSQNSGRGYEQYF	TGTGCCAGCAGCCAGAATAGCGGGAGAGGGTACGAGCAGTACTTC
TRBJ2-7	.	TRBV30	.	CAWMGFWNYEQYF	TGTGCCTGGATGGGGTTTTGGAACTACGAGCAGTACTTC
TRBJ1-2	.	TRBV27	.	CASGGLAGYTF	TGTGCCAGCGGGGGACTGGCGGGCTACACCTTC
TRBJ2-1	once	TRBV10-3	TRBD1	CATAGTGLGEQFF	TGTGCCACCGCCGGGACAGGCTTAGGTGAGCAGTTCTTC
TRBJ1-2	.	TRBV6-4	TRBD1	CASSGDRGGNYGYTF	TGTGCCAGCAGTGGGGACAGGGGAGGAAACTATGGCTACACCTTC
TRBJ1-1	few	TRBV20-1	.	CSASPNTEAFF	TGCAGTGCTAGTCCGAACACTGAAGCTTTCTTT
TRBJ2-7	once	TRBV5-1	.	CASSLRSVLDEQYF	TGCGCCAGCAGCCTCCGGTCTGTCCTCGACGAGCAGTACTTC
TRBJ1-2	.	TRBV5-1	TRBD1	CASSKTGGGYGYTF	TGCGCCAGCAGCAAAACAGGGGGCGGCTATGGCTACACCTTC
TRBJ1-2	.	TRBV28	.	CASSPPPIGGSNYGYTF	TGTGCCAGCAGCCCGCCCCCGATCGGGGGATCAAACTATGGCTACACCTTC
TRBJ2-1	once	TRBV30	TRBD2	CAWSVALAGPLDEQFF	TGTGCCTGGAGTGTAGCTCTAGCGGGGCCCCTCGATGAGCAGTTCTTC
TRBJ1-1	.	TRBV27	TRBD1	CASSRRTGGLNTEAFF	TGTGCCAGCAGTCGCCGGACAGGAGGATTGAACACTGAAGCTTTCTTT
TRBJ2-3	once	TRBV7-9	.	CASSLVGSDTDTQYF	TGTGCCAGCAGCTTAGTGGGCAGTGACACAGATACGCAGTATTTT
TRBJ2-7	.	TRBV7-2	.	CASSLDGGLSYEQYF	TGTGCCAGCAGCTTAGACGGGGGCCTCTCCTACGAGCAGTACTTC